The next 5 T cell receptor beta chains were all read from a single sample in a study of identical twins. TCRdb analysed the 5' RACE reads with MiXCR anew, one entry per CDR3 protein. This sample has about 280,000 distinct CDR3 sequences, with under 9% found just once. The same sample was also used in a study of yellow fever vaccine responses in identical twins.

Sequenced input: memory (CD45RO+) T cells sorted from blood. These receptors all come from a woman in her late teens or twenties in good health.

J is TRBJ2-7 and V is TRBV11-2; D call uncertain. The V gene lost 5 bases and the J gene lost 0 bases, with 11 bases spanning the gap. The length of the CDR3 is 14 residues. Germline-derived CDR1 and CDR2 are SGHAT and FQNNGV. CDR3 sequence: CASSPGRNSYEQYV. CDR3 in DNA: TGTGCCAGCAGCCCTGGGCGGAACTCCTACGAGCAGTACGTC.

This clonotype was detected ten times or more. The gene calls are TRBV27 and TRBJ2-3, with 7 bases aligning to TRBD2. There are 15 residues in the CDR3. Germline lookup yields CDR1 MNHEY and CDR2 SMNVEV (reference sequence). Germline trimming cut 0 bases from V and 0 bases from J; bases unmatched to any gene: 0. The CDR3 nucleotides are TGTGCCAGCAGTTTATCTAGCGGGAGCACAGATACGCAGTATTTT. Its translation: CASSLSSGSTDTQYF.

This clonotype appeared a few times. The chain joins TRBV6-1 to TRBJ1-1, with D possibly being TRBD1 (5 bases). This CDR3 comprises 14 residues. V was shortened by 5 bases and J by 1 base, with 11 bases between the two germline ends. Per germline, CDR1 MNHNS and CDR2 SASEGT. For the CDR3, the DNA is TGTGCCAGCAGTACGCAGGGAGGGAACACTGAAGCTTTCTTT. It is translated as CASSTQGGNTEAFF.

V and J are TRBV28 and TRBJ2-5, with 11 nucleotides matching TRBD2. The germline V gene encodes CDR1 MDHEN and CDR2 SYDVKM. This CDR3 region has 16 residues. With 5 bases clipped from V and 4 bases from J, the junction kept 9 bases outside the gene matches. CDR3 coding DNA: TGTGCCAGCAGTACACCGACTAGCGGGATCCCAGAGACCCAGTACTTC. Residues: CASSTPTSGIPETQYF.

This chain connects TRBV10-3 to TRBJ1-1, with D possibly matching TRBD1 (5 bases). Germline CDR1 reads ENHRY; CDR2 reads SYGVKD. This CDR3 is 14 amino acids long. V shed 8 bases and J shed 1 base, with 14 bases lying between them. CDR3 protein: CAISTGRGNTEAFF. CDR3 nucleotides: TGTGCCATCTCCACGGGGCGCGGGAACACTGAAGCTTTCTTT.